What follows describes a single T cell receptor (beta chain). What it binds is not known. This entry is derived from a study of CD8+ T cells in alopecia areata. Study in general: Once tofacitinib had been taken for 6 to 18 months, 6 months off drug followed. Findings of the study overall: Besides other cells, scalp samples also yield sequences of resident alphabeta T cells from normal skin. Especially in alopecia totalis/universalis, lesional scalp showed greater clonality than normal scalp did.

Reverse transcription of extracted RNA yielded cDNA, which provided the sequencing template. Sequenced by immunoSEQ multiplex PCR; TCRdb stores in-frame clones only, minus some. This repertoire shows 150,000 or so clones, around 50% found once; its top ten account for around 6.8%. V gave up 4 bases and J gave up 9 bases, with 28 bases separating them. Germline CDR1 and CDR2: MGHDK and SYGVNS. The CDR3 has 18 residues. What was sequenced was CD4+ T cells sorted from blood. The chain joins TRBV25-1 to TRBJ2-1; tentatively, D is TRBD2 (6 bases). The source is a human donor with alopecia areata. CDR3 loop: CASSVGTLQHPVEGEQFF. The DNA of the CDR3 is TGTGCCAGCAGTGTGGGGACTCTACAGCACCCCGTTGAGGGTGAGCAGTTCTTC. Full variable domain (rest looked up from reference TRBV25-1 and TRBJ2-1): EADIYQTPRYLVIGTGKKITLECSQTMGHDKMYWYQQDPGMELHLIHYSYGVNSTEKGDLSSESTVSRIRTEHFPLTLESARPSHTSQYLCASSVGTLQHPVEGEQFFGPGTRLTVL.